The 13 T cell receptor beta chains below were found in one sample sequenced in a study of early T cells in non-severe SARS-CoV-2 infection. TCRdb re-called the 5' RACE reads through MiXCR, storing one row per CDR3 protein. Of some 66,000 distinct CDR3 sequences in the sample, 9.1% are singletons; the top ten hold approximately 3%. The sample taken for sequencing was whole blood. Every receptor here comes from an adult who was a healthcare worker with PCR-confirmed SARS-CoV-2 infection or an uninfected control (not recorded which).

This clonotype was counted ten times or more. The chain joins TRBV2 to TRBJ2-3; D is uncertain. V was trimmed by 7 bases and J by 0 bases, leaving 14 bases between them. The CDR3 contains 15 residues. CDR1 and CDR2 from the germline V gene are SNHLY and FYNNEI. CDR3 DNA: TGTGCCAGCATACAGACACTCCTTAGCACAGATACGCAGTATTTT. Translated: CASIQTLLSTDTQYF.

The chain combines TRBV18 with TRBJ2-3; the D is unclear. The CDR3 has 15 residues. Trimming pared 3 bases from V and 1 base from J, leaving 11 bases between. Germline lookup yields CDR1 KGHSH and CDR2 LQKENI. The CDR3 nucleotides read TGTGCCAGCTCACCGCCTGTGCCCCGCACAGATACGCAGTATTTT. Residues: CASSPPVPRTDTQYF.

The chain carries TRBV28 and TRBJ1-4; D might be TRBD1 (6 bases). The CDR3 has 14 amino acids. Germline V gene lookup returns CDR1 MDHEN and CDR2 SYDVKM. V was shortened by 2 bases and J by 6 bases, with 10 bases between the two germline ends. As DNA, the CDR3 is TGTGCCAGCAGTTTAGGGGGGGGCGATGAAAAACTGTTTTTT. Translated: CASSLGGGDEKLFF.

This clonotype was detected a few times. This sequence joins TRBV2 and TRBJ2-3, with a weak D call TRBD2 (6 bases). The germline V gene encodes CDR1 SNHLY and CDR2 FYNNEI. The CDR3 consists of 13 residues. V was cut by 7 bases and J by 8 bases, with 16 bases left in between. CDR3 protein: CASTLDAAGTQYF. CDR3 nucleotide sequence: TGTGCCAGCACCCTTGACGCAGCGGGTACGCAGTATTTT.

This clonotype was seen ten or more times. The rearrangement links TRBV7-6 to TRBJ2-7, with 7 positions matching TRBD2. Per germline, CDR1 SGHVS and CDR2 FNYEAQ. The CDR3 runs to 15 residues. V lost 5 bases and J lost 1; bases outside the gene matches: 8. As DNA, the CDR3 is TGTGCCAGCAGCACGCTTAGCGGGCTATCCTACGAGCAGTACTTC. Amino acids: CASSTLSGLSYEQYF.

This clonotype came up a few times. The gene calls are TRBV9 and TRBJ2-5, with 15 bases that match TRBD2. The CDR3 length is 16 residues. V lost 4 bases to trimming and J lost 7 bases; unmatched junction nucleotides: 8. Germline V gene sequence: CDR1 SGDLS, CDR2 YYNGEE. The CDR3, as DNA: TGTGCCAGCAGCTCCGGGACTAGCGGGGGGCCGAGGACCCAGTACTTC. Translation gives CASSSGTSGGPRTQYF.

This clonotype has a handful of counts. V is TRBV10-2 and J is TRBJ2-1; 9 nucleotides align to TRBD2. J lost 0 bases, V lost 4 bases, and 7 bases had no gene match. Germline CDR1 WSHSY, CDR2 SAAADI. This CDR3 is 17 amino acids long. The CDR3 loop reads CASSVGGRASSYNEQFF. In DNA form, the CDR3 reads TGCGCCAGCAGTGTAGGCGGGAGGGCGAGCTCCTACAATGAGCAGTTCTTC.

This clonotype was counted ten times or more. The rearrangement joins TRBV4-1 to TRBJ2-3, with 12 bases identical to TRBD2. V lost 4 bases and J lost 7; bases outside the gene matches: 12. Germline V lookup: CDR1 MGHRA, CDR2 YSYEKL. The CDR3 has 17 residues. The CDR3 DNA is TGCGCCAGCAGCCTTAGGACTAGCGGGACCCCGGGGCATACGCAGTATTTT. Its protein product is CASSLRTSGTPGHTQYF.

This clonotype has at least ten counts. The chain links TRBV3-1 to TRBJ2-1; tentatively, D is TRBD2 (5 bases). Between the trimmed V and J ends, which lost 0 bases and 2 bases, there was a span of 8 bases. CDR3 length: 15 amino acids. Germline V gene sequence: CDR1 LGHDT, CDR2 YNNKEL (reference sequence). The CDR3 is CASSQDTRAYNEQFF. The CDR3 region has the DNA TGTGCCAGCAGCCAAGATACGAGGGCCTACAATGAGCAGTTCTTC.

The chain uses TRBV20-1 and TRBJ1-1, with a tentative D call TRBD1 (5 bases). The CDR3 extends over 15 amino acids. CDR1 is DFQATT, CDR2 SNEGSKA, per germline (reference sequence). Trimming cost V 5 bases and J 0 bases, with 16 bases left between them. The CDR3 is CSAFGTARMNTEAFF. The CDR3 DNA reads TGCAGTGCTTTCGGGACGGCCCGAATGAACACTGAAGCTTTCTTT.

In its sample, this clonotype was seen a few times. V is TRBV6-6 and J is TRBJ2-7, with D tentatively TRBD1 (7 bases). Germline assignment: CDR1 MNHNY and CDR2 SVGAGI (reference sequence). Between the trimmed V and J ends, which lost 4 bases and 2 bases, there was a span of 15 bases. The CDR3 is 15 residues long. The CDR3 spells CASSLRQGGTYEQYF. CDR3 nucleotides: TGTGCCAGCAGTTTGAGGCAGGGGGGAACCTACGAGCAGTACTTC.

This clonotype appeared many times. This chain joins TRBV7-6 and TRBJ2-6, with D unclear. The CDR3 runs 15 residues. V was cut by 4 bases and J by 0 bases, with 7 bases left in between. Per germline, CDR1 SGHVS and CDR2 FNYEAQ. CDR3 loop: CASSSGSSGANVLTF. The CDR3 DNA reads as TGTGCCAGCAGCTCGGGCAGCTCTGGGGCCAACGTCCTGACTTTC.

In its sample, this clonotype was seen a few times. V is TRBV6-6 and J is TRBJ2-2; perhaps TRBD1 as D (6 bases). This CDR3 is 15 amino acids long. The V end was cut by 2 bases, the J end by 3 bases, with 10 bases between. The germline V gene has CDR1 MNHNY and CDR2 SVGAGI (reference sequence). The CDR3 loop reads CASSYRQEYTGELFF. The CDR3 nucleotides read TGTGCCAGCAGTTACCGACAGGAGTACACCGGGGAGCTGTTTTTT.